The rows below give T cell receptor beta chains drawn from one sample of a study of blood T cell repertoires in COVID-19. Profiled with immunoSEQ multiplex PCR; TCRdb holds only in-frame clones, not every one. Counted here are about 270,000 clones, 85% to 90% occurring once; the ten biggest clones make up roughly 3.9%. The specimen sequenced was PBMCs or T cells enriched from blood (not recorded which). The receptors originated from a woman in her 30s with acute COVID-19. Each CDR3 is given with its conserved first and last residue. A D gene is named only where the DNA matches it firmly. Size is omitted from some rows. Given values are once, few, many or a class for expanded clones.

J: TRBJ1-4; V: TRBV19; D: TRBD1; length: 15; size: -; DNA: TGTGCCAGTAGATTGACAGGGACCTATAATGAAAAACTGTTTTTT; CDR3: CASRLTGTYNEKLFF
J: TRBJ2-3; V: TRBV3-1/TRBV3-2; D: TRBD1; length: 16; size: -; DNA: TGTGCCAGCAGCTGTGACAGGGCGATTAGCACAGATACGCAGTATTTT; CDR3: CASSCDRAISTDTQYF
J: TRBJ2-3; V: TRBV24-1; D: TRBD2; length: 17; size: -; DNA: TGTGCCACCAGTGATTTCGGACTAGCGGGAGTGAAAGATACGCAGTATTTT; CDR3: CATSDFGLAGVKDTQYF
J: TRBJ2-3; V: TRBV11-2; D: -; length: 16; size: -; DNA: TGTGCCAGCAGCTTAGGATTAGCGCAGCTCTTGGATACGCAGTATTTT; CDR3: CASSLGLAQLLDTQYF
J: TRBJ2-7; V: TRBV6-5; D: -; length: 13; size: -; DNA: TGTGCCAGCAGGCCAGGGGAAACCTTTGAGCAGTACTTC; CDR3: CASRPGETFEQYF
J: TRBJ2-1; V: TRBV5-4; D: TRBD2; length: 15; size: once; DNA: TGTGCCAGCAGCTTGGGGGGACTAGCTGGCTATGAGCAGTTCTTC; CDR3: CASSLGGLAGYEQFF
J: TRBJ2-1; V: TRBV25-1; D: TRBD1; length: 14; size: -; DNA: TGTGCCAGCAGGGGGGACAGGGTCCACAATGAGCAGTTCTTC; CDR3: CASRGDRVHNEQFF
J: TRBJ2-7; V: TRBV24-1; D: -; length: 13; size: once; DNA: TGTGCCACCAGTGGGGGCTTCCCCTACGAGCAGTACTTC; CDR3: CATSGGFPYEQYF
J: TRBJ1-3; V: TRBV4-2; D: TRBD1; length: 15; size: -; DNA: TGTGCCAGCAGCCGAAAAGACAGGGACGGAAACACCATATATTTT; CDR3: CASSRKDRDGNTIYF
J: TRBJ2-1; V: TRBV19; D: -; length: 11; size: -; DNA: TGTGCCAGTAGTCTACTCAATGAGCAGTTCTTC; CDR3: CASSLLNEQFF
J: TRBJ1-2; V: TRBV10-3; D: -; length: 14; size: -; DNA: TGTGCCATCAGTGAGTCAGGCCAGGGAAGGAGCTACACCTTC; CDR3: CAISESGQGRSYTF
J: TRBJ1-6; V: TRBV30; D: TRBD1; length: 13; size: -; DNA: TGTGCCTGGAGTGGACAGGGCGATTCACCCCTCCACTTT; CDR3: CAWSGQGDSPLHF
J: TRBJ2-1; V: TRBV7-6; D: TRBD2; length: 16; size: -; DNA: TGTGCCAGCAGCTTAGCGTGGGGGACTAGCGGTAATGAGCAGTTCTTC; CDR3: CASSLAWGTSGNEQFF
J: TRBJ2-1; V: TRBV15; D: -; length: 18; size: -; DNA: TGTGCCACCAGCGGGACCCTGGGACTTCCAAGCTCCTACAATGAGCAGTTCTTC; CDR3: CATSGTLGLPSSYNEQFF
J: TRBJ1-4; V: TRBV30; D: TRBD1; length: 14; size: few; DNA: TGTGCCTGGAATAAAGGAGGGACAGATGAAAAACTGTTTTTT; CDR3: CAWNKGGTDEKLFF
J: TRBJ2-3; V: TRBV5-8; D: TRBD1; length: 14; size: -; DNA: TGTGCCAGCAGCCCGGGACAGCTCACAGATACGCAGTATTTT; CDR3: CASSPGQLTDTQYF
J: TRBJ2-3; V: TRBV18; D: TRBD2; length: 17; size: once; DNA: TGTGCCAGCTCACCCTCGGCTAGCGGGGGTAGCACAGATACGCAGTATTTT; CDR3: CASSPSASGGSTDTQYF
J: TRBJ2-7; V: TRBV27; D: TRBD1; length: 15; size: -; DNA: TGTGCCAGCAGTTTATCGGAAACAGGGGGACTCGAGCAGTACTTC; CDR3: CASSLSETGGLEQYF
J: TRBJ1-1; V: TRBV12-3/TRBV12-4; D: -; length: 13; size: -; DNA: TGTGCCAGCAACCCCGGGTTGAACACTGAAGCTTTCTTT; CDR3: CASNPGLNTEAFF
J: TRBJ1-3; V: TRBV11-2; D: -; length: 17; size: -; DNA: TGTGCCAGCAGCCTTTCCGGCGGGGGGCAGTCTGGAAACACCATATATTTT; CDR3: CASSLSGGGQSGNTIYF
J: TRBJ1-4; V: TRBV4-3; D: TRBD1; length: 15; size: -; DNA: TGCGCCAGCAGCCAATGGACAGGGGGCAATGAAAAACTGTTTTTT; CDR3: CASSQWTGGNEKLFF
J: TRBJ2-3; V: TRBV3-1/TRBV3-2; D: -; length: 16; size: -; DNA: TGTGCCAGCAGCCCGGTCCGGGGAGCTAGCACAGATACGCAGTATTTT; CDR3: CASSPVRGASTDTQYF
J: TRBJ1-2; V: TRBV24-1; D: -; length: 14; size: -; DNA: TGTGCCACCAGTGATTTTTCGGGGAAGAGTGGCTACACCTTC; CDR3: CATSDFSGKSGYTF
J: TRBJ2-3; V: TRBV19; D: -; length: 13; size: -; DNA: TGTGCCACCACGACAGGAGACACAGATACGCAGTATTTT; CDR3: CATTTGDTDTQYF
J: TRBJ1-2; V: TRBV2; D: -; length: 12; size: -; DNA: TGTGCCAGCAGTGAAGCCCAGGGCTTCGGCACCTTC; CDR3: CASSEAQGFGTF
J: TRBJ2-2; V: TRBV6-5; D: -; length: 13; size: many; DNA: TGTGCCACCGGAGCGGTTGGAACCGGGGAGCTGTTTTTT; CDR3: CATGAVGTGELFF
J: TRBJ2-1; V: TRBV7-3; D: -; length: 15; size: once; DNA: TGTGCCAGCAGCTCCACGGGACTCTCGGGGAATGAGCAGTTCTTC; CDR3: CASSSTGLSGNEQFF
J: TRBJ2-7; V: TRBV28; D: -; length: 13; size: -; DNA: TGTGCCAGCAGTTTTGAGGAATTAGGCGAGCAGTACTTC; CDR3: CASSFEELGEQYF